This TCR beta chain was identified during a study of T cell responses to AZD1222 COVID-19 vaccine. Study observations and caveats: Repertoires were collected only later (after the peak T cell response had occurred). At baseline, just a handful of AZD1222 recipients tested seropositive. Following two doses of AZD1222, Spike-specific TCR breadth and depth rose.

CDR1 and CDR2 (germline): SGHDT, YYEEEE. This CDR3 has 13 amino acids. V was pared by 0 bases and J by 2 bases, with 6 bases between. Assay used: immunoSEQ multiplex PCR; TCRdb lists only in-frame clones, some missing. The table includes 100,000 to 150,000 clones, 92% detected once. Concerning this clone: What it binds is not known.

The J gene is TRBJ2-7, the V gene TRBV5-6; unclear D gene. Material: peripheral blood, obtained on day 0 of AZD1222 vaccination. This clonotype was obtained from an adult in good health. CDR3 sequence: CASSLVFAYEQYF. The CDR3 nucleotides read TGTGCCAGCAGCTTGGTTTTCGCCTACGAGCAGTACTTC.